The source of this T cell receptor beta chain is a study of beta chain features in type 1 diabetes. Germline values: CDR1 SGHVS, CDR2 FQNEAQ. This CDR3 has 16 residues. V dropped 5 bases and J dropped 0 bases, with 16 bases sitting between them. Expressed TCRB transcripts were sequenced because the isolated RNA had all been reverse transcribed beforehand. Naive, central memory and regulatory T cell samples produced a mean of around 4 million reads. Repertoires were generated with immunoSEQ multiplex PCR, while TCRdb's copy carries only in-frame clones and drops some. The sample shows about 320,000 clones, 11% to 15% of them seen only once. This clone was found a few times. Its target is unknown. Whole-study findings and limits: PCR might favor shorter templates, equally in patients and controls.

The chain links TRBV7-8 to TRBJ1-1; no firm D call. The receptor was isolated from a man in his thirties or forties in good health. The sample taken for sequencing was central memory CD4+ T cells from blood. The CDR3 bases are TGTGCCAGCAGCCAAGACCCTGGTAGGCTGAACACTGAAGCTTTCTTT. As protein: CASSQDPGRLNTEAFF.